This T cell receptor (beta chain) was recorded in a study of shared clonotypes between healthy human individuals. Per germline, CDR1 SNHLY and CDR2 FYNNEI. CDR3 size: 17 residues. Trimming cost V 9 bases and J 2 bases; bases outside gene matches: 12. Unsorted PBMC replicate PCRs used approximately 290 ng DNA, tens of thousands of T cell genomes. Libraries were prepared by immunoSEQ multiplex PCR; TCRdb keeps only in-frame clonotypes and omits some of them. The table shows hundreds of thousands of clones, with 70% to 80% occurring only once. The sequenced sample consisted of PBMCs. This chain uses TRBV2 with TRBJ2-1; 11 bases are a match to TRBD2. The TCR comes from a middle-aged woman in good health. Some clones in this sample may be carry-over from other donors' samples. CDR3 coding DNA: TGTGCCAGAAGTTATACTAGCGGGAGTCTGGCCTACAATGAGCAGTTCTTC. The encoded protein is CARSYTSGSLAYNEQFF.